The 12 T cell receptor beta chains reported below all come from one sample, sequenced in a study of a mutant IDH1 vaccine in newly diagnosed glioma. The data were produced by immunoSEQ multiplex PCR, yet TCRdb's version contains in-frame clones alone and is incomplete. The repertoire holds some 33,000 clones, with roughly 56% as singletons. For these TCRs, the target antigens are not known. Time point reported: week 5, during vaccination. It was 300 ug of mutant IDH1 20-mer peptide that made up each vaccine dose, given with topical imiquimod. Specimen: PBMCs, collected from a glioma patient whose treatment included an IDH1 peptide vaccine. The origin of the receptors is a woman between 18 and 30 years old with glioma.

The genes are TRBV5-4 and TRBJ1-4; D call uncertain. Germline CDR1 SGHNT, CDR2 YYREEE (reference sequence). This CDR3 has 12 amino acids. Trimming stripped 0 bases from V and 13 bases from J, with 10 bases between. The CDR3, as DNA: TGTGCCAGCAGCTTGGAGGGATTAGGACTGTTTTTT. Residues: CASSLEGLGLFF.

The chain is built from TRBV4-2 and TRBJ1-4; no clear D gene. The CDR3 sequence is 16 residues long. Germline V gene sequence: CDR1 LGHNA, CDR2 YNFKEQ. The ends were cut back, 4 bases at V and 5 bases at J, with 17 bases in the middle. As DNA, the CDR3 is TGTGCCAGCAGCCCGGCGGCGACCCAAACCAATGAAAAACTGTTTTTT. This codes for CASSPAATQTNEKLFF.

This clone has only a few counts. This CDR3 is CASSLNRLYGYTF. DNA of the CDR3: TGCGCCAGCAGCTTGAACCGGCTATATGGCTACACCTTC. V gene TRBV5-1 combines with J gene TRBJ1-2, with D unresolved. The CDR3 length is 13 residues. Trimming removed 1 base from V and 5 bases from J, with 9 bases in between. The germline CDR1 and CDR2 sequences are SGHRS and YFSETQ.

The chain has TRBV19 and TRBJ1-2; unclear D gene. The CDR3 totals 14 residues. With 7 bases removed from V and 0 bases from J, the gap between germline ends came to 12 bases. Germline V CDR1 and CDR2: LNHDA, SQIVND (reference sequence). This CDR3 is CASISWPANYGYTF. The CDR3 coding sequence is TGTGCCAGTATCTCATGGCCAGCTAACTATGGCTACACCTTC.

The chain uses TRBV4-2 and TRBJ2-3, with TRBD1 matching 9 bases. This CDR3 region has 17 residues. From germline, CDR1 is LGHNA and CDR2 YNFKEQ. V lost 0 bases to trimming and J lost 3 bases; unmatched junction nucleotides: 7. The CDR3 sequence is CASSQDWRQGVTDTQYF. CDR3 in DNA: TGTGCCAGCAGCCAAGATTGGAGACAGGGGGTTACAGATACGCAGTATTTT.

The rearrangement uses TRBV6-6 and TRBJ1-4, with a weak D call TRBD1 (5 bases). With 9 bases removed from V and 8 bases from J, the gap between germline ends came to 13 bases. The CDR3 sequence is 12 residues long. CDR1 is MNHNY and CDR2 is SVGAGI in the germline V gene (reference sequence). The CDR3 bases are TGTGCCAGTACCGGACAAAGGGAAAAACTGTTTTTT. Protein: CASTGQREKLFF.

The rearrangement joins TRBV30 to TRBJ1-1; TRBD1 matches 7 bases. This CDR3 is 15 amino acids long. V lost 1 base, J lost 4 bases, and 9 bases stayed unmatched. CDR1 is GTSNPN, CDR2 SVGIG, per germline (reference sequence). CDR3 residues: CAWSGDSRRVTEAFF. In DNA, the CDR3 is TGTGCCTGGAGTGGGGACAGTAGGAGGGTCACTGAAGCTTTCTTT.

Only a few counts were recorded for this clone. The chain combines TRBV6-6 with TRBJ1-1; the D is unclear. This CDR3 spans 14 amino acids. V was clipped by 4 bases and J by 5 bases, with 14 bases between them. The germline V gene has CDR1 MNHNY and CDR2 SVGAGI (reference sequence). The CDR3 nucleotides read TGTGCCAGCAGTTCCACCCCGGGGAGTACTGAAGCTTTCTTT. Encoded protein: CASSSTPGSTEAFF.

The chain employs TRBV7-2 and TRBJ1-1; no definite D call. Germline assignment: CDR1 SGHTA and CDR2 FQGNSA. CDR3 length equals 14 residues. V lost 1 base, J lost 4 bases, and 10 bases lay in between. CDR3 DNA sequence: TGTGCCAGCAGCTTAGTGGGGTCGGGCACTGAAGCTTTCTTT. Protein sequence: CASSLVGSGTEAFF.

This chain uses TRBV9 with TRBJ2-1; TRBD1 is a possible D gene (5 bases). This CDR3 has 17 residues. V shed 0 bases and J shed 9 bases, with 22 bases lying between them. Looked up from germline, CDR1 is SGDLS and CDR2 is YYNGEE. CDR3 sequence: CASSVGLQGQPPGEQFF. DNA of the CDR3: TGTGCCAGCAGCGTAGGTCTTCAGGGTCAGCCCCCGGGTGAGCAGTTCTTC.

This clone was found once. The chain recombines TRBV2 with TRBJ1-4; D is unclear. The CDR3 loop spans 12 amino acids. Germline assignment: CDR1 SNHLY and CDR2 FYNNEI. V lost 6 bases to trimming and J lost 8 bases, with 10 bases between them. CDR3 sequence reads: CASRLRGEKLFF. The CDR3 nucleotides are TGTGCCAGCAGGTTGAGAGGAGAAAAACTGTTTTTT. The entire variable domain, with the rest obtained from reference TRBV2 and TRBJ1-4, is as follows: EPEVTQTPSHQVTQMGQEVILRCVPISNHLYFYWYRQILGQKVEFLVSFYNNEISEKSEIFDDQFSVERPDGSNFTLKIRSTKLEDSAMYFCASRLRGEKLFFGSGTQLSVL.

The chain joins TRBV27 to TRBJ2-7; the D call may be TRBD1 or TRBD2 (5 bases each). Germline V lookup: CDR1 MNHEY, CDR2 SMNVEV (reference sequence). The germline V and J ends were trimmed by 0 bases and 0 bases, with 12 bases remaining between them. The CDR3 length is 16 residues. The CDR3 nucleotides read TGTGCCAGCAGTTTATCGTGGGGACCCCTCTCCTACGAGCAGTACTTC. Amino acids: CASSLSWGPLSYEQYF.